This T cell receptor (beta chain) was retrieved from a study of T-cell reconstitution after alpha-beta-depleted transplantation in children. The germline V gene has CDR1 DFQATT and CDR2 SNEGSKA (reference sequence). The CDR3 has 13 residues. About this clonotype itself: Its specificity is unknown. A junction end diverges from the germline sequence, so it may reflect a read error.

Whole-study results and caveats: After transplant, at about two months, alpha-beta T cells were reportedly derived from several hundred expanded graft clones. Newly produced T cells mostly provided counts and TCRbeta diversity after one year, as hyperexpanded clones declined. Elevated TCRbeta diversity at day 60 was traced, in some patients, to surviving recipient T cells and thymic progenitors.

The library targeted TCRbeta and was prepared with unique molecular identifiers. One entry per CDR3 protein results from TCRdb running MiXCR on the PCR reads. This sample has around 130,000 distinct CDR3 sequences, with roughly 9% found just once. Material: PBMCs, mostly from graft donor cells, obtained 180 days after TCRalphabeta/CD19-depleted stem cell transplant. The chain is built from TRBV20-1 and TRBJ1-3, with D tentatively TRBD1 (5 bases). This TCR came from a girl under two years old who had a stem cell transplant for combined immunodeficiency, so the T cells may come from the graft donor. The CDR3 DNA sequence: TGCAGTGCTATACACAGGAAACGAAACACCATATATTTC. It is translated as CSAIHRKRNTIYF.